A selection of T cell receptor beta chains follows, all from one sample in a study of blood T cell repertoires in COVID-19. Profiling relied on immunoSEQ multiplex PCR, and the TCRdb table lists in-frame clones only, not all of them. The table lists about 130,000 clones, roughly 80% of them singletons. The sample comprised peripheral blood. Receptors were obtained from a woman aged 80 or older with acute or convalescent COVID-19. Each CDR3 is given with its conserved first and last residue. D genes are given only for firm matches. Clone size is stated in some rows and not others, as once, few, many or a class when expanded.

CDR3 protein: CAISDRPSYEQYF
CDR3 DNA: TGTGCCATCAGTGACAGGCCCAGCTACGAGCAGTACTTC
D gene: .
V gene: TRBV10-3
clone size: .
J gene: TRBJ2-7

CDR3 protein: CASSLDRGSYEQYF
CDR3 DNA: TGCGCCAGCAGCTTGGACAGGGGCTCCTACGAGCAGTACTTC
D gene: TRBD1
V gene: TRBV5-1
clone size: .
J gene: TRBJ2-7

CDR3 protein: CASSRQASGNSPLHF
CDR3 DNA: TGTGCCAGCAGCAGACAGGCTTCTGGTAATTCACCCCTCCACTTT
D gene: .
V gene: TRBV9
clone size: .
J gene: TRBJ1-6

CDR3 protein: CASRNKPGQGLDTQYF
CDR3 DNA: TGTGCCAGTAGGAACAAACCGGGACAGGGGTTGGATACGCAGTATTTT
D gene: TRBD1
V gene: TRBV19
clone size: .
J gene: TRBJ2-3

CDR3 protein: CASTFIFDQPQHF
CDR3 DNA: TGTGCCAGCACTTTCATTTTTGATCAGCCCCAGCATTTT
D gene: .
V gene: TRBV12-3/TRBV12-4
clone size: .
J gene: TRBJ1-5

CDR3 protein: CASSAGQIYSYEQYF
CDR3 DNA: TGTGCCAGTAGTGCAGGACAGATATATTCCTACGAGCAGTACTTC
D gene: .
V gene: TRBV19
clone size: .
J gene: TRBJ2-7

CDR3 protein: CASSSRTGIYEQYF
CDR3 DNA: TGTGCCAGCAGCTCCCGGACAGGCATCTACGAGCAGTACTTC
D gene: TRBD1
V gene: TRBV7-2
clone size: .
J gene: TRBJ2-7

CDR3 protein: CASSLHLYNSPLHF
CDR3 DNA: TGTGCCAGCAGCTTACACCTATATAATTCACCCCTCCACTTT
D gene: .
V gene: TRBV7-9
clone size: .
J gene: TRBJ1-6

CDR3 protein: CAWRDSVPGYTF
CDR3 DNA: TGTGCCTGGAGGGACAGTGTTCCAGGCTACACCTTC
D gene: .
V gene: TRBV30
clone size: .
J gene: TRBJ1-2

CDR3 protein: CASSLEPGISGNTIYF
CDR3 DNA: TGTGCCAGCAGCTTAGAGCCGGGAATCTCTGGAAACACCATATATTTT
D gene: .
V gene: TRBV7-2
clone size: few
J gene: TRBJ1-3

CDR3 protein: CASSPTGLNTEAFF
CDR3 DNA: TGTGCCAGCAGCCCTACAGGGTTGAACACTGAAGCTTTCTTT
D gene: .
V gene: TRBV9
clone size: once
J gene: TRBJ1-1

CDR3 protein: CASSPGQGFSGNEKLFF
CDR3 DNA: TGTGCCAGCAGCCCGGGACAGGGATTCAGCGGGAATGAAAAACTGTTTTTT
D gene: TRBD1
V gene: TRBV19
clone size: few
J gene: TRBJ1-4

CDR3 protein: CASSSGLAGEETQYF
CDR3 DNA: TGCGCCAGCAGCTCCGGACTAGCGGGGGAAGAGACCCAGTACTTC
D gene: TRBD2
V gene: TRBV5-1
clone size: .
J gene: TRBJ2-5

CDR3 protein: CASRPGTGGRSPLHF
CDR3 DNA: TGTGCCAGCAGACCTGGGACAGGGGGTCGATCACCCCTCCACTTT
D gene: TRBD1
V gene: TRBV6-5
clone size: once
J gene: TRBJ1-6

CDR3 protein: CASSSNRGGVKEKLFF
CDR3 DNA: TGTGCCAGCAGTTCGAATCGAGGGGGCGTGAAGGAAAAACTGTTTTTT
D gene: TRBD1
V gene: TRBV6-5
clone size: .
J gene: TRBJ1-4

CDR3 protein: CASSHGAGGYEQYF
CDR3 DNA: TGTGCCAGCAGCCATGGGGCAGGGGGATACGAGCAGTACTTC
D gene: TRBD1
V gene: TRBV5-6
clone size: .
J gene: TRBJ2-7

CDR3 protein: CASSERLLRGGSTEAFF
CDR3 DNA: TGTGCCAGCAGTGAGCGTCTCCTGAGGGGGGGGAGCACTGAAGCTTTCTTT
D gene: .
V gene: TRBV6-1
clone size: .
J gene: TRBJ1-1

CDR3 protein: CASTLLGGGSPGELFF
CDR3 DNA: TGTGCCAGCACCCTACTGGGGGGGGGCAGCCCCGGGGAGCTGTTTTTT
D gene: .
V gene: TRBV7-8
clone size: few
J gene: TRBJ2-2

CDR3 protein: CASSFSGQPPGETQYF
CDR3 DNA: TGTGCCAGCAGCTTTTCCGGACAGCCCCCGGGAGAGACCCAGTACTTC
D gene: .
V gene: TRBV7-9
clone size: .
J gene: TRBJ2-5

CDR3 protein: CASSWTGPNTEAFF
CDR3 DNA: TGTGCCAGCAGCTGGACAGGCCCGAACACTGAAGCTTTCTTT
D gene: TRBD1
V gene: TRBV11-2
clone size: .
J gene: TRBJ1-1

CDR3 protein: CASSPGTSQETQYF
CDR3 DNA: TGCGCCAGCAGCCCGGGGACAAGTCAAGAGACCCAGTACTTC
D gene: .
V gene: TRBV5-1
clone size: few
J gene: TRBJ2-5

CDR3 protein: CASSVAPSGGGGNEKLFF
CDR3 DNA: TGTGCCAGCAGCGTAGCGCCGTCAGGGGGCGGAGGTAATGAAAAACTGTTTTTT
D gene: TRBD1
V gene: TRBV9
clone size: .
J gene: TRBJ1-4

CDR3 protein: CASSLNGGGDTGELFF
CDR3 DNA: TGTGCCAGCAGCTTAAACGGGGGTGGGGACACCGGGGAGCTGTTTTTT
D gene: .
V gene: TRBV7-3
clone size: once
J gene: TRBJ2-2

CDR3 protein: CASSESRDRGRGYTF
CDR3 DNA: TGCGCCAGCAGTGAGTCTCGGGACAGGGGTCGTGGCTACACCTTC
D gene: TRBD1
V gene: TRBV10-1
clone size: .
J gene: TRBJ1-2

CDR3 protein: CASNDGNRVRNEQYF
CDR3 DNA: TGTGCCAGCAATGATGGTAACAGGGTTAGGAACGAGCAGTACTTC
D gene: .
V gene: TRBV2
clone size: .
J gene: TRBJ2-7

CDR3 protein: CAWSVLGGGREKLFF
CDR3 DNA: TGTGCCTGGAGTGTATTAGGAGGGGGCCGTGAAAAACTGTTTTTT
D gene: TRBD1
V gene: TRBV30
clone size: .
J gene: TRBJ1-4

CDR3 protein: CASNREAEAFF
CDR3 DNA: TGTGCCAGCAACAGGGAAGCTGAAGCTTTCTTT
D gene: .
V gene: TRBV7-9
clone size: few
J gene: TRBJ1-1

CDR3 protein: CASSIEDSLNEKLFF
CDR3 DNA: TGTGCCAGTAGTATCGAGGACAGTCTAAATGAAAAACTGTTTTTT
D gene: .
V gene: TRBV19
clone size: .
J gene: TRBJ1-4

CDR3 protein: CASSYSGTGGIFGYTF
CDR3 DNA: TGTGCCAGCAGTTATTCCGGGACAGGGGGAATTTTTGGCTACACCTTC
D gene: TRBD1
V gene: TRBV6-5
clone size: few
J gene: TRBJ1-2

CDR3 protein: CASGPWDSLSGNTIYF
CDR3 DNA: TGTGCTAGTGGTCCATGGGACTCCCTCTCTGGAAACACCATATATTTT
D gene: .
V gene: TRBV12-5
clone size: once
J gene: TRBJ1-3

CDR3 protein: CSAGGGRGTEAFF
CDR3 DNA: TGCAGCGCCGGCGGGGGGCGCGGGACTGAAGCTTTCTTT
D gene: .
V gene: TRBV29-1
clone size: few
J gene: TRBJ1-1

CDR3 protein: CAIRSRGDSPLHF
CDR3 DNA: TGTGCCATCAGAAGCAGGGGGGATTCACCCCTCCACTTT
D gene: TRBD1
V gene: TRBV10-3
clone size: few
J gene: TRBJ1-6

CDR3 protein: CAIQGPGNYGYTF
CDR3 DNA: TGTGCCATTCAGGGCCCAGGGAACTATGGCTACACCTTC
D gene: .
V gene: TRBV2
clone size: .
J gene: TRBJ1-2

CDR3 protein: CASSLTGKDTEAFF
CDR3 DNA: TGTGCCAGCAGCTTAACAGGCAAAGACACTGAAGCTTTCTTT
D gene: .
V gene: TRBV7-2
clone size: .
J gene: TRBJ1-1

CDR3 protein: CASSDGSPLHF
CDR3 DNA: TGTGCCAGCAGTGACGGTTCACCCCTCCACTTT
D gene: .
V gene: TRBV2
clone size: .
J gene: TRBJ1-6

CDR3 protein: CASSIDGTGYYGYTF
CDR3 DNA: TGTGCCAGTAGTATAGATGGAACGGGATACTATGGCTACACCTTC
D gene: .
V gene: TRBV19
clone size: .
J gene: TRBJ1-2

CDR3 protein: CASSDSQGVGGYTF
CDR3 DNA: TGTGCCAGCAGCGATTCCCAGGGGGTGGGCGGCTACACCTTC
D gene: TRBD1
V gene: TRBV9
clone size: .
J gene: TRBJ1-2

CDR3 protein: CAGRVQAAYEQYF
CDR3 DNA: TGTGCCGGGAGGGTACAGGCTGCCTACGAGCAGTACTTC
D gene: TRBD2
V gene: TRBV2
clone size: .
J gene: TRBJ2-7

CDR3 protein: CASEPGPSYEQYF
CDR3 DNA: TGTGCCAGTGAGCCAGGCCCTTCCTACGAGCAGTACTTC
D gene: .
V gene: TRBV6-5
clone size: .
J gene: TRBJ2-7

CDR3 protein: CASTRGQGNSPLHF
CDR3 DNA: TGTGCCAGTACAAGGGGACAGGGGAATTCACCCCTCCACTTT
D gene: TRBD1
V gene: TRBV19
clone size: .
J gene: TRBJ1-6

CDR3 protein: CASSNDRGTGELFF
CDR3 DNA: TGTGCCAGCAGCAACGACAGGGGCACCGGGGAGCTGTTTTTT
D gene: TRBD1
V gene: TRBV6-4
clone size: .
J gene: TRBJ2-2

CDR3 protein: CASSRTGGPYEQYF
CDR3 DNA: TGTGCCAGCAGTCGGACAGGGGGCCCCTACGAGCAGTACTTC
D gene: TRBD1
V gene: TRBV6-2/TRBV6-3
clone size: .
J gene: TRBJ2-7

CDR3 protein: CSGRVGTEAFF
CDR3 DNA: TGCAGCGGCAGGGTCGGCACTGAAGCTTTCTTT
D gene: .
V gene: TRBV29-1
clone size: once
J gene: TRBJ1-1

CDR3 protein: CASSNGGVGVYEQYF
CDR3 DNA: TGTGCCAGTAGTAACGGAGGGGTGGGGGTATACGAGCAGTACTTC
D gene: .
V gene: TRBV19
clone size: once
J gene: TRBJ2-7

CDR3 protein: CASSGRTGGSYEQYF
CDR3 DNA: TGTGCCAGTAGCGGAAGGACAGGGGGCTCCTACGAGCAGTACTTC
D gene: TRBD1
V gene: TRBV19
clone size: .
J gene: TRBJ2-7

CDR3 protein: CASSFQGGETQYF
CDR3 DNA: TGTGCCAGCAGCTTCCAGGGTGGGGAGACCCAGTACTTC
D gene: .
V gene: TRBV7-8
clone size: .
J gene: TRBJ2-5

CDR3 protein: CASSQDRSQPQHF
CDR3 DNA: TGTGCCAGTAGTCAGGACAGAAGTCAGCCCCAGCATTTT
D gene: .
V gene: TRBV19
clone size: few
J gene: TRBJ1-5

CDR3 protein: CASSLGGSSGNTIYF
CDR3 DNA: TGTGCCAGCAGTTTAGGCGGCAGCTCTGGAAACACCATATATTTT
D gene: .
V gene: TRBV28
clone size: .
J gene: TRBJ1-3

CDR3 protein: CATRAASNYGYTF
CDR3 DNA: TGCGCCACGAGGGCAGCTTCTAACTATGGCTACACCTTC
D gene: .
V gene: TRBV5-1
clone size: once
J gene: TRBJ1-2

CDR3 protein: CASSQGTGRITATNEKLFF
CDR3 DNA: TGCGCCAGCAGCCAAGGGACAGGGCGGATCACAGCAACTAATGAAAAACTGTTTTTT
D gene: TRBD1
V gene: TRBV5-1
clone size: .
J gene: TRBJ1-4

CDR3 protein: CASSIVTGLIYGYTF
CDR3 DNA: TGTGCCAGTAGTATCGTGACAGGGTTAATCTATGGCTACACCTTC
D gene: TRBD1
V gene: TRBV19
clone size: .
J gene: TRBJ1-2

CDR3 protein: CASSPQGRVGGEQYF
CDR3 DNA: TGTGCCAGCAGCCCACAGGGGCGGGTTGGTGGCGAGCAGTACTTC
D gene: TRBD1
V gene: TRBV7-2
clone size: few
J gene: TRBJ2-7

CDR3 protein: CASSQVRAGNTIYF
CDR3 DNA: TGTGCCAGCAGCCAAGTGAGGGCTGGAAACACCATATATTTT
D gene: .
V gene: TRBV3-1/TRBV3-2
clone size: .
J gene: TRBJ1-3

CDR3 protein: CASSSITGTSNNEQFF
CDR3 DNA: TGTGCCAGCAGTTCTATAACCGGGACTAGCAACAATGAGCAGTTCTTC
D gene: TRBD2
V gene: TRBV27
clone size: .
J gene: TRBJ2-1

CDR3 protein: CASSVEGAGQPQHF
CDR3 DNA: TGTGCCAGCAGCGTAGAGGGGGCGGGTCAGCCCCAGCATTTT
D gene: TRBD1
V gene: TRBV9
clone size: .
J gene: TRBJ1-5